The clone carrying this TCR beta chain has just a few counts. What it binds is unknown. Produced via immunoSEQ multiplex PCR; TCRdb's table is partial and in-frame only. The sample has around 1,100,000 clones, around three quarters seen once. The data were obtained in a study of shared clonotypes between healthy human individuals. Overall study results and limits: Non-shared clonotypes had lower generation probabilities than clonotypes shared by all four sorted-subset donors. Rarefaction demonstrated incomplete sorted-subset sequencing despite large depth.

This CDR3 is 15 amino acids long. Germline CDR1 MNHNS, CDR2 SASEGT. V lost 2 bases to trimming and J lost 0 bases, with 11 bases between them. Sample: memory CD4+ T cells from PBMCs. Subset meaning: CD45RA-negative fraction. This receptor was obtained from a man aged 18 to 30 in good health. Some clones in this sample may be carry-over from other donors' samples. The chain employs TRBV6-1 and TRBJ2-7; no definite D call. The CDR3 DNA sequence: TGTGCCAGCAGTGAAAAGGTAGGGTACTCCTACGAGCAGTACTTC. Its translation: CASSEKVGYSYEQYF.